These T cell receptor beta chains were read from a single sample in a study of T cell clonotyping in hematopoietic cell transplantation. TCRdb keeps only in-frame clones here, not all; method: immunoSEQ multiplex PCR. The sample shows approximately 17,000 clones, 70% to 75% of them seen only once. Source material: peripheral blood mononuclear cells. The receptors were gathered from a woman aged 60 to 75 in good health. Some clones in this sample may be carry-over from other donors' samples. CDR3s include the opening cysteine and the closing phenylalanine or tryptophan. The size entry is marked missing in some rows and otherwise reads once, few, many or a size class.

TRBJ2-7 TRBV28 NA CASQTGGSYEQYF
TRBJ1-4 TRBV7-8 NA CASSLGNNEKLFF
TRBJ2-2 TRBV28 NA CASSLWQGGTGELFF
TRBJ1-2 TRBV27 NA CASSLSSDTPLHGYTF
TRBJ1-2 TRBV9 once CASSVAWGGTGGGYGYTF
TRBJ2-5 TRBV4-3 NA CASSEGSGGGKETQYF
TRBJ1-5 TRBV30 once CACSGTRGNQPQHF
TRBJ2-7 TRBV30 NA CAWSSGTGPYEQYF
TRBJ1-2 TRBV6-5 few CASSYGNYGYTF
TRBJ2-7 TRBV5-1 NA CASSLESVGDEQYF
NA TRBV27 NA CASSLSGYEQYF
TRBJ1-2 TRBV5-1 NA CASSWDKSYGYTF
TRBJ2-3 TRBV5-6 NA CASKSGYTDTQYF
TRBJ1-5 TRBV30 NA CAWSVGRGNQPQHF
TRBJ2-2 TRBV7-2 NA CASSLHRGSNTGELFF
TRBJ1-1 TRBV29-1 NA CSVADTEASF
TRBJ2-7 TRBV6-6 few CASSYSGGTYEQYF
TRBJ2-7 TRBV5-4 NA CASSVDPAYEQYF
TRBJ2-7 TRBV10-3 few CATRSRDGYEQYF
TRBJ1-2 TRBV4-3 NA CASSRETSRDSVNYGYTF
TRBJ1-1 TRBV30 NA CAWSWGNTEAFF
TRBJ1-5 TRBV4-1 NA CASSQALGRAQPQHF
TRBJ1-2 TRBV5-4 NA CASSLGQDYYGYTF
TRBJ2-7 TRBV7-9 few CASAGGSGRSYEQYF
TRBJ1-5 TRBV7-2 NA CASSGNRLNQPQHF
TRBJ1-2 TRBV25-1 NA CASSESGTGVYGYTF
TRBJ2-3 TRBV5-4 NA CASSLGQDRPTDTQYF
TRBJ1-1 TRBV30 NA CAWSKDRGPGSTEAFF
TRBJ1-6 TRBV5-4 few CASSDPRGPNSPLHF
TRBJ2-5 TRBV30 NA CAWGTGVGETQYF
TRBJ2-7 TRBV28 NA CASSIRDSHYEQYF